This entry is about one TCR beta chain. Antigen unknown. There are 15 residues in the CDR3. V was cut by 0 bases and J by 9 bases, with 18 bases left in between. Germline CDR1 reads GTSNPN; CDR2 reads SVGIG (reference sequence). The record originates from a study of T-cell memory formation after mild COVID-19. Study-wide context: Each donor largely had its own TCR clusters.

TCRdb reanalysed the 5' RACE reads using MiXCR and keeps one entry per CDR3 protein. The repertoire holds 150,000 to 200,000 distinct CDR3 sequences, with roughly 23% as singletons. Study outcomes and limitations: Those CD4+ clones that contracted were mainly in CM and EM (CD8+ ones in EMRA).

The source material was PBMCs or a T cell subset sorted from them (not recorded which). This TCR came from an adult woman who had mild COVID-19 (a few samples of this study predate the infection). Cell type and time point are not known. The chain links TRBV30 to TRBJ2-1; D tentatively fits TRBD1 or TRBD2 (5 bases each). CDR3 residues: CAWSVWSGGLVEQFF. The DNA for the CDR3 is TGTGCCTGGAGTGTATGGTCTGGGGGTTTGGTTGAGCAGTTCTTC.